The 14 T cell receptor beta chains reported below all come from one sample, sequenced in a study of T cell repertoires in cytomegalovirus infection. TCRdb independently ran MiXCR on the reads; one entry per CDR3 protein. The sample contains some 240,000 distinct CDR3 sequences, 15% to 20% of which appear only once. The sequencing sample was made of CD8+ T cells from PBMCs. The receptors come from a human donor in good health (CMV status not recorded). Some clones in this sample may be carry-over from other donors' samples.

The chain recombines TRBV7-2 with TRBJ2-3, with 11 bases aligning to TRBD2. After removal of 5 bases from V and 5 bases from J, the junction contained 9 bases not matched to a gene. This CDR3 is built from 16 residues. Germline CDR1 and CDR2: SGHTA and FQGNSA. The CDR3 region is CASSPLTSGDGDTQYF. The CDR3 DNA reads as TGTGCCAGCAGCCCGTTGACTAGCGGGGATGGAGATACGCAGTATTTT.

In its sample, this clonotype was seen a few times. V is TRBV20-1 and J is TRBJ1-2, with D unclear. The CDR3 is made up of 14 amino acids. CDR1 and CDR2 from the germline V gene are DFQATT and SNEGSKA (reference sequence). Deletions cut 6 bases from V and 3 bases from J, with 17 bases between. CDR3 DNA: TGCAGTGCCTGGTTGAGGGTCCCTTACTATGGCTACACCTTC. It yields the protein CSAWLRVPYYGYTF.

This chain joins TRBV5-5 and TRBJ2-4; tentatively, D is TRBD1 (6 bases). CDR1 and CDR2 (germline): SGHKS, YYEKEE (reference sequence). This CDR3 comprises 15 residues. V was cut by 6 bases and J by 2 bases, with 15 bases left in between. In nucleotides, the CDR3 is TGTGCCAGCACCTCGGTAGGGGGTTCCAAAAACATTCAGTACTTC. Translation gives CASTSVGGSKNIQYF.

This clonotype was observed a few times. The V gene is TRBV12-3 or TRBV12-4, the J gene TRBJ2-1, with 8 bases that match TRBD1. CDR3 length: 15 residues. The V gene end was trimmed by 0 bases and the J gene end by 7 bases; junction bases not matched to a gene: 5. The CDR3 DNA reads as TGTGCCAGCAGTTTAGCGGGACAGGTAGGGAATGAGCAGTTCTTC. The encoded protein is CASSLAGQVGNEQFF.

This clonotype came up many times. The genes are TRBV12-3 or TRBV12-4 and TRBJ1-6; the D gene is possibly TRBD1 (5 bases). V lost 7 bases and J lost 10, with 20 bases in between. This CDR3 is 15 amino acids long. CDR3 region: CASTLEKGTGSPLHF. CDR3 DNA sequence: TGTGCCAGCACCTTGGAGAAGGGGACGGGGTCACCCCTCCACTTT.

This clonotype was seen a single time. This rearrangement joins TRBV7-2 to TRBJ2-3, with D tentatively TRBD2 (7 bases). Trimming took 5 bases from V and 3 from J, leaving 18 bases between them. The CDR3 loop spans 16 amino acids. The germline V gene has CDR1 SGHTA and CDR2 FQGNSA. CDR3 in amino acids: CASSQVGGHWTDTQYF. The CDR3 DNA is TGTGCCAGCAGCCAGGTCGGGGGGCATTGGACAGATACGCAGTATTTT.

This clonotype turned up a few times. The CDR3 is CASRLDLAGAGGPSTDTQYF. The CDR3 nucleotides are TGTGCCAGTCGGTTAGACCTAGCGGGGGCCGGGGGCCCGAGCACAGATACGCAGTATTTT. The chain links TRBV5-5 to TRBJ2-3, with 10 bases matching TRBD2. The CDR3 contains 20 residues. CDR1 is SGHKS and CDR2 is YYEKEE in the germline V gene (reference sequence). Losses at the gene ends were 8 bases for V and 0 bases for J; bases not matched to a gene: 21.

This clonotype was recorded a few times. The chain joins TRBV6-5 to TRBJ2-5; no clear D gene. The CDR3 covers 15 residues. The germline V and J ends were trimmed by 5 bases and 5 bases, with 18 bases remaining between them. Germline-derived CDR1 and CDR2 are MNHEY and SVGAGI. In DNA, the CDR3 is TGTGCCAGCAGTCCCCCGCCAGGTGGTGGGGAGACCCAGTACTTC. Its protein product is CASSPPPGGGETQYF.

This clonotype was observed a few times. The V gene is TRBV25-1, the J gene TRBJ2-1; 9 bases align to TRBD2. CDR3 length: 15 amino acids. V was clipped by 3 bases and J by 8 bases; unmatched bases: 8. The germline CDR1 and CDR2 sequences are MGHDK and SYGVNS. The chain's CDR3 is CASSDGLAGIYEQFF. The CDR3 coding sequence is TGTGCCAGCAGTGATGGGCTAGCGGGGATCTATGAGCAGTTCTTC.

Ten or more counts support this clonotype. The V call is TRBV4-2, the J call TRBJ1-4; tentatively, D is TRBD1 (6 bases). Looked up from germline, CDR1 is LGHNA and CDR2 is YNFKEQ. The V gene lost 4 bases and the J gene lost 0 bases, with 15 bases spanning the gap. The CDR3 covers 17 residues. The CDR3 DNA reads TGTGCCAGCAGCCCCCTAGGACAGACTACAACTAATGAAAAACTGTTTTTT. Its protein is CASSPLGQTTTNEKLFF.

Only a few counts were recorded for this clonotype. The gene calls are TRBV27 and TRBJ2-1; TRBD2 might be the D (5 bases). The CDR3 contains 12 residues. The V and J ends lost 6 bases and 6 bases respectively, with 9 bases between them. CDR1 and CDR2 from the germline V gene are MNHEY and SMNVEV (reference sequence). As DNA, the CDR3 is TGTGCCAGCAGACGGGGAACCAATGAGCAGTTCTTC. Translating it yields CASRRGTNEQFF.

This clonotype was detected many times. V usage is TRBV5-6 and J usage is TRBJ2-1; 7 positions match TRBD1. The V and J ends lost 1 base and 7 bases, in that order; junction bases with no gene match: 11. The CDR3 is made up of 16 amino acids. Germline CDR1 SGHDT, CDR2 YYEEEE. The CDR3 DNA reads TGTGCCAGCAGCTTGTCAGGGGCCCACAGGGGAAATGAGCAGTTCTTC. Translated: CASSLSGAHRGNEQFF.

This clonotype was seen repeatedly, ten times or more. The chain couples TRBV12-3 or TRBV12-4 to TRBJ1-2; no clear D gene. This CDR3 spans 13 amino acids. Between the trimmed V and J ends, which lost 5 bases and 5 bases, there was a span of 12 bases. CDR3 sequence reads: CASSRGVLYGYTF. CDR3 coding DNA: TGTGCCAGCAGTCGCGGGGTTTTATATGGCTACACCTTC.

This chain's CDR3 is CSAPSGGRTDTQYF. The CDR3 DNA reads TGCAGTGCCCCTAGCGGGGGGCGAACAGATACGCAGTATTTT. This chain uses TRBV20-1 with TRBJ2-3, with 11 bases identical to TRBD2. V dropped 6 bases and J dropped 3; count of bases not matched to a gene: 5. The length of the CDR3 is 14 residues. Germline-derived CDR1 and CDR2 are DFQATT and SNEGSKA (reference sequence).